What follows are 9 T cell receptor beta chains derived from one specimen sequenced in a study of CD8 T cells in ankylosing spondylitis. TCRdb re-called the 5' RACE reads through MiXCR, storing one row per CDR3 protein. The table shows around 120,000 distinct CDR3 sequences, with around 13% occurring only once. The sample comprised blood, either unsorted or a sorted T cell fraction (not recorded which). These receptors were taken from a female donor with ankylosing spondylitis or in good health (not recorded which).

This clonotype showed up just a few times. V gene TRBV5-1 combines with J gene TRBJ1-6, with 8 bases matching TRBD1. CDR3 length equals 15 residues. V dropped 0 bases and J dropped 4; count of bases not matched to a gene: 0. Per germline, CDR1 SGHRS and CDR2 YFSETQ. The CDR3 sequence is CASSLGDRYNSPLHF. The CDR3 coding sequence is TGCGCCAGCAGCTTGGGGGACAGGTATAATTCACCCCTCCACTTT.

This clonotype was detected a few times. The chain links TRBV12-3 or TRBV12-4 to TRBJ2-5, with D uncertain. V was shortened by 1 base and J by 2 bases, with 8 bases between the two germline ends. The CDR3 has 14 residues. The CDR3 here is CASSLDLQQETQYF. The DNA of the CDR3 is TGTGCCAGCAGTTTAGATCTGCAACAAGAGACCCAGTACTTC.

Remarks on this clonotype: This may stem from a read error, because a much larger clone lies one nucleotide away. The chain joins TRBV5-1 to TRBJ2-3, with TRBD2 as a possible D gene (7 bases). The CDR3 totals 15 residues. CDR1 and CDR2 from the germline V gene are SGHRS and YFSETQ. The CDR3: CASSVAGAGTDTRYF. The CDR3 DNA reads TGCGCCAGCAGCGTGGCGGGGGCCGGCACAGATACGCGGTATTTT.

The rearrangement uses TRBV5-1 and TRBJ2-7, with 7 positions matching TRBD2. V lost 4 bases, J lost 2 bases, and 6 bases stayed unmatched. CDR3 length: 14 residues. Germline values: CDR1 SGHRS, CDR2 YFSETQ. CDR3 sequence: CASSRSGVTYEQYF. Written as DNA, the CDR3 is TGCGCCAGCAGCCGCAGCGGGGTGACCTACGAGCAGTACTTC.

The sample holds many counts of this clonotype. This rearrangement joins TRBV3-1 to TRBJ2-7; D gene unclear. CDR3 length: 11 residues. V was shortened by 3 bases and J by 0 bases, with 0 bases between the two germline ends. CDR1 and CDR2 from the germline V gene are LGHDT and YNNKEL (reference sequence). CDR3 bases: TGTGCCAGCAGCCACTCCTACGAGCAGTACTTC. The encoded protein is CASSHSYEQYF.

With respect to this clonotype: A much more abundant neighbour one base away suggests this may be a read error. The V call is TRBV18, the J call TRBJ2-7, with TRBD1 identical over 10 bases. The CDR3 consists of 14 residues. Germline values: CDR1 KGHSH, CDR2 LQKENI. The DNA for the CDR3 is TGTGCCAGCTCACCCTTGACAGGGGGCTACGAGCATTACTTC. It specifies CASSPLTGGYEHYF.

This clonotype has ten or more counts. The J gene is TRBJ2-2, the V gene TRBV7-8, with D perhaps matching TRBD1 (5 bases). The germline V and J ends were trimmed by 7 bases and 4 bases, with 19 bases remaining between them. Germline V CDR1 and CDR2: SGHVS, FQNEAQ. The CDR3 covers 16 residues. The CDR3 protein is CASTETAHRSTGELFF. CDR3 in DNA: TGTGCCAGCACCGAGACAGCCCACAGGAGCACCGGGGAGCTGTTTTTT.

This clonotype was seen a few times. J is TRBJ2-3 and V is TRBV20-1, with D hard to call. V was shortened by 3 bases and J by 1 base, with 5 bases between the two germline ends. The CDR3 extends over 12 amino acids. Germline V CDR1 and CDR2: DFQATT, SNEGSKA (reference sequence). CDR3 amino acids: CSASAGTDTQYF. CDR3 DNA sequence: TGCAGTGCTAGCGCTGGCACAGATACGCAGTATTTT.

The rearrangement links TRBV29-1 to TRBJ2-1; D is uncertain. The CDR3 is 14 residues long. Germline V gives CDR1 SQVTM, CDR2 ANQGSEA. V gave up 5 bases and J gave up 4 bases, with 15 bases separating them. The CDR3 DNA is TGCAGCGTTATTCTCCGGGCAGATTACAATGAGCAGTTCTTC. It yields the protein CSVILRADYNEQFF.